These T cell receptor beta chains were read from a single sample in a study of blood T cell repertoires in COVID-19. Some clones are missing from TCRdb's copy, which holds only in-frame ones; the method was immunoSEQ multiplex PCR. The table lists roughly 250,000 clones, 70% to 85% of them singletons. Sample: peripheral blood. These TCRs come from a woman older than 75 with acute or convalescent COVID-19. CDR3s include the opening cysteine and the closing phenylalanine or tryptophan. The D gene is left open where the match is weak. Clone size is given for some rows only: seen once, a few or many times, or a class if the clone is expanded.

size,V,J,D,CDR3,DNA
-,TRBV7-6,TRBJ1-1,TRBD1,CASSLGVARGLDTEAFF,TGTGCCAGCAGCTTAGGTGTGGCCAGGGGGCTTGACACTGAAGCTTTCTTT
-,TRBV19,TRBJ1-1,-,CASRPDMRHTEAFF,TGTGCCAGTAGACCGGACATGAGGCACACTGAAGCTTTCTTT
few,TRBV11-2,TRBJ2-2,-,CASSHTSGDTTGELFF,TGTGCCAGCAGCCATACCAGCGGGGACACCACCGGGGAGCTGTTTTTT
-,TRBV27,TRBJ1-2,TRBD1,CASTSWTGNFYGYTF,TGTGCCAGCACCTCTTGGACAGGGAATTTTTATGGCTACACCTTC
many,TRBV6-1,TRBJ2-2,-,CASSEVGSYTGELFF,TGTGCCAGCAGTGAGGTGGGGAGTTACACCGGGGAGCTGTTTTTT
-,TRBV4-2,TRBJ1-1,-,CASGNQGNTEAFF,TGTGCCAGCGGAAATCAGGGGAACACTGAAGCTTTCTTT
-,TRBV3-1/TRBV3-2,TRBJ2-1,TRBD2,CASSRTSVAGGSSEQFF,TGTGCCAGCAGCCGCACTTCGGTAGCGGGGGGAAGCAGTGAGCAGTTCTTC
-,TRBV5-1,TRBJ1-5,-,CASSLGSGNQPQHF,TGCGCCAGCAGCTTGGGGTCCGGGAATCAGCCCCAGCATTTT
-,TRBV19,TRBJ1-5,TRBD1,CASRDRGTGQPQHF,TGTGCCAGTAGGGACAGGGGAACGGGGCAGCCCCAGCATTTT
-,TRBV4-1,TRBJ2-7,-,CASSQEGHTGYEQYF,TGCGCCAGCAGCCAAGAAGGACATACCGGGTACGAGCAGTACTTC
few,TRBV7-2,TRBJ1-1,-,CASSFYRVRTEAFF,TGTGCCAGCAGCTTTTACAGGGTAAGGACTGAAGCTTTCTTT
-,TRBV28,TRBJ2-3,TRBD2,CASIRTSGDTDTQYF,TGTGCCAGCATCCGGACTAGCGGGGACACAGATACGCAGTATTTT
-,TRBV3-1/TRBV3-2,TRBJ2-5,TRBD1,CASSHGTGGLGETQYF,TGTGCCAGCAGCCACGGGACAGGGGGCCTTGGAGAGACCCAGTACTTC
-,TRBV24-1,TRBJ1-3,TRBD1,CATSVDRESGNTIYF,TGTGCCACCAGTGTTGACAGGGAATCTGGAAACACCATATATTTT
-,TRBV5-1,TRBJ2-6,-,CASSFGGSGANVLTF,TGCGCCAGCAGCTTCGGGGGATCTGGGGCCAACGTCCTGACTTTC
-,TRBV2,TRBJ2-5,TRBD1,CASTGQGNGVQETQYF,TGTGCCAGCACAGGACAGGGGAACGGAGTCCAAGAGACCCAGTACTTC
once,TRBV14,TRBJ2-2,TRBD1,CASSQDLGQGTGELFF,TGTGCCAGCAGCCAAGATCTGGGACAGGGGACCGGGGAGCTGTTTTTT
-,TRBV11-3,TRBJ2-1,-,CASSLEASDEQFF,TGTGCCAGCAGCTTAGAAGCGAGCGATGAGCAGTTCTTC
few,TRBV18,TRBJ2-1,TRBD2,CASSPFPSGTREQFF,TGTGCCAGCTCACCATTCCCTAGCGGGACAAGGGAGCAGTTCTTC
-,TRBV28,TRBJ1-5,-,CASSQLTEEQPQHF,TGTGCCAGCAGTCAATTGACAGAGGAACAGCCCCAGCATTTT
-,TRBV9,TRBJ1-6,-,CASSVGLGGANQGSNSPLHF,TGTGCCAGCAGCGTGGGATTAGGGGGGGCGAATCAGGGGAGTAATTCACCCCTCCACTTT
-,TRBV29-1,TRBJ1-2,-,CSVDSPGSPYGYTF,TGCAGCGTTGACTCTCCAGGCTCCCCATATGGCTACACCTTC
-,TRBV11-2,TRBJ2-1,TRBD2,CASSSTSGTYNEQFF,TGTGCCAGCAGCTCGACTAGCGGGACCTACAATGAGCAGTTCTTC
-,TRBV3-1/TRBV3-2,TRBJ1-2,TRBD1,CASSQAGTGVFGYTF,TGTGCCAGCAGCCAAGCCGGGACAGGGGTCTTTGGCTACACCTTC
-,TRBV3-1/TRBV3-2,TRBJ2-7,-,CASSQDLGSYEQYF,TGTGCCAGCAGCCAAGATCTGGGCAGCTACGAGCAGTACTTC
-,TRBV10-3,TRBJ2-7,TRBD1,CAISETGQTGGRGEQYF,TGTGCCATCAGTGAGACGGGCCAAACAGGGGGCCGGGGCGAGCAGTACTTC
-,TRBV6-2/TRBV6-3,TRBJ1-5,TRBD1,CASSPENRGNQPQHF,TGTGCCAGCAGCCCCGAAAACAGGGGGAATCAGCCCCAGCATTTT
-,TRBV7-3,TRBJ2-1,TRBD2,CASSLRWAGGRPSPVNEQFF,TGTGCCAGCAGCTTAAGGTGGGCGGGGGGGCGTCCATCCCCGGTTAATGAGCAGTTCTTC
-,TRBV11-2,TRBJ2-3,TRBD2,CASSRTSGLSTDTQYF,TGTGCCAGCAGTCGGACTAGCGGGCTTAGCACAGATACGCAGTATTTT
-,TRBV5-1,TRBJ2-7,-,CASSLAGSSYEQYF,TGCGCCAGCAGCTTGGCGGGGAGCTCCTACGAGCAGTACTTC
-,TRBV7-3,TRBJ1-1,-,CASSLSAGGTEAFF,TGTGCCAGCAGCTTATCGGCGGGAGGCACTGAAGCTTTCTTT
-,TRBV28,TRBJ2-2,-,CASTSGSTGELFF,TGTGCCAGCACTTCTGGGAGTACCGGGGAGCTGTTTTTT
-,TRBV27,TRBJ1-2,TRBD1,CASRARWTGEGIYGYTF,TGTGCCAGCAGGGCTAGATGGACAGGGGAGGGGATTTATGGCTACACCTTC
few,TRBV4-2,TRBJ1-6,-,CASSIGDPRAAPLHF,TGTGCCAGCAGCATCGGGGATCCCCGGGCGGCACCCCTCCACTTT
-,TRBV19,TRBJ1-1,-,CASRDSTPNTEAFF,TGTGCCAGTAGAGACTCCACGCCGAACACTGAAGCTTTCTTT
-,TRBV15,TRBJ2-1,-,CATSRDPRGNEQFF,TGTGCCACCAGCAGAGATCCAAGGGGCAATGAGCAGTTCTTC
few,TRBV19,TRBJ2-7,TRBD2,CASSIWGRGYEQYF,TGTGCCAGTAGTATTTGGGGGAGGGGCTACGAGCAGTACTTC
-,TRBV6-5,TRBJ1-1,-,CASSPGTTNTEAFF,TGTGCCAGCAGTCCAGGGACAACGAACACTGAAGCTTTCTTT
-,TRBV7-9,TRBJ2-5,-,CASSFRTAQETQYF,TGTGCCAGCAGCTTCCGGACAGCCCAAGAGACCCAGTACTTC
once,TRBV10-3,TRBJ1-5,-,CAISGTGSYSNQPQHF,TGTGCCATCAGCGGTACAGGGTCTTATAGCAATCAGCCCCAGCATTTT
-,TRBV7-9,TRBJ1-3,TRBD1,CASSAYRGGNTIYF,TGTGCCAGCAGCGCCTACAGGGGAGGAAACACCATATATTTT